This TCR beta chain was sequenced in a study of brain T cells in children with intractable seizures. Time point specified: blood from clinic visit 5 months post-surgery; TSC patient then seizure free. Pre-surgery treatment included at least one anti-epileptic drug. This clone showed up just a few times. Its target is unknown. Regarding the study as a whole: Absence of clones before surgery may stem from lower sequencing depth. Patients' HCMV serostatus was unknown; virus specificity rests on CDR3 similarity alone.

This CDR3 has 13 amino acids. Germline V gene data show CDR1 as GTSNPN and CDR2 as SVGIG (reference sequence). V was clipped by 2 bases and J by 5 bases, with 10 bases between them. Libraries were prepared by immunoSEQ multiplex PCR; TCRdb keeps only in-frame clonotypes and omits some of them. The data contain about 340,000 clones, 93% of them singletons. J is TRBJ1-5 and V is TRBV30, with D unclear. The source was peripheral blood, collected roughly 5 months after surgery. This receptor was identified in a boy under three years old with tuberous sclerosis and intractable seizures. The CDR3 DNA reads as TGTGCCTGGAGTCGCCTCCGGGATCAGCCCCAGCATTTT. Encoded protein: CAWSRLRDQPQHF. Full variable domain (missing parts from reference TRBV30 and TRBJ1-5): SQTIHQWPATLVQPVGSPLSLECTVEGTSNPNLYWYRQAAGRGLQLLFYSVGIGQISSEVPQNLSASRPQDRQFILSSKKLLLSDSGFYLCAWSRLRDQPQHFGDGTRLSIL.